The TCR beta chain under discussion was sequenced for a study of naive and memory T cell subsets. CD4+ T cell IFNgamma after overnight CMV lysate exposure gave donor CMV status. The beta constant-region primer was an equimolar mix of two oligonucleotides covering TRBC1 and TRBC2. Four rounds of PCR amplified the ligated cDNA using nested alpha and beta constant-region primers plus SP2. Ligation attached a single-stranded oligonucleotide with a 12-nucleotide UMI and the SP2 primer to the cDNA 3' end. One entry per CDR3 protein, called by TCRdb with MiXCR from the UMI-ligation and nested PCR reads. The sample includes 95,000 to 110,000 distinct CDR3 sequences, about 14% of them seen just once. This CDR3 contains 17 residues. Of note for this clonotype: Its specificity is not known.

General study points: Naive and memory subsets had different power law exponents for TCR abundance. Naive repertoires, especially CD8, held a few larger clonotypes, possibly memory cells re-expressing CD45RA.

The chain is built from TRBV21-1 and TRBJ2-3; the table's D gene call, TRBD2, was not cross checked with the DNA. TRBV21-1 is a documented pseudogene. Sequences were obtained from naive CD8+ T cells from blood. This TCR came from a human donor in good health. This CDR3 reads CASSKVIRDSRRDTQYF. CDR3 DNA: TGTGCCAGCAGCAAAGTAATTCGGGACTCCCGACGGGATACGCAGTATTTT.